One sample yielded the 17 T cell receptor beta chains listed below, sequenced in a study of T cell responses to AZD1222 COVID-19 vaccine. Clones were sequenced by immunoSEQ multiplex PCR, and TCRdb holds only the in-frame ones, with some missing. The profile shows roughly 80,000 clones, roughly 90% of them singletons. The specimen comprised peripheral blood, sampled on day 0 of MenACWY control vaccination. The receptors were gathered from an adult in good health.

This chain connects TRBV6-5 to TRBJ1-5; D unresolved. CDR1 and CDR2 from the germline V gene are MNHEY and SVGAGI. This CDR3 has 16 amino acids. V dropped 0 bases and J dropped 8 bases, with 17 bases sitting between them. The CDR3 sequence is CASSYSSDVKREPQHF. The CDR3 nucleotides read TGTGCCAGCAGTTACTCGTCAGACGTTAAGAGGGAGCCCCAGCATTTT.

The J gene is TRBJ2-7, the V gene TRBV29-1; the match to TRBD2 covers 10 bases. The CDR3 contains 17 residues. V lost 4 bases to trimming and J lost 4 bases; unmatched junction nucleotides: 16. In germline, CDR1 is SQVTM, CDR2 ANQGSEA. CDR3 sequence: CSVGRTSGEGWTYEQYF. CDR3 sequence (DNA): TGCAGCGTTGGTAGAACTAGCGGGGAGGGCTGGACATACGAGCAGTACTTC.

The rearrangement joins TRBV4-1 to TRBJ2-5; either TRBD1 or TRBD2 may fit D (6 bases each). Germline CDR1 MGHRA, CDR2 YSYEKL. Trimming removed 4 bases from V and 2 bases from J, with 14 bases in between. The CDR3 has 15 residues. The CDR3 region is CASSLSGGPQETQYF. The DNA of the CDR3 is TGCGCCAGCAGCCTTTCCGGGGGCCCTCAAGAGACCCAGTACTTC.

The rearrangement uses TRBV19 and TRBJ1-1, with unresolved D. V gave up 0 bases and J gave up 4 bases, with 12 bases separating them. Germline V CDR1 and CDR2: LNHDA, SQIVND (reference sequence). The CDR3 contains 15 residues. The CDR3 loop reads CASSIDRSASTEAFF. The CDR3 DNA is TGTGCCAGTAGTATAGATCGTTCTGCCTCCACTGAAGCTTTCTTT.

The chain joins TRBV10-3 to TRBJ2-1, with a weak D call TRBD1 (6 bases). This CDR3 is built from 12 residues. With 6 bases removed from V and 10 bases from J, the gap between germline ends came to 13 bases. Per the germline V gene, CDR1 is ENHRY and CDR2 is SYGVKD. CDR3 nucleotide sequence: TGTGCCATCAGCTTAACAGGGCGCGAGCAGTTCTTC. Protein product: CAISLTGREQFF.

The chain links TRBV12-3 or TRBV12-4 to TRBJ1-5; D is undetermined. V was pared by 3 bases and J by 5 bases, with 5 bases between. The CDR3 is 12 residues long. CDR3 loop: CASSLADQPQHF. In nucleotides, the CDR3 is TGTGCCAGCAGTTTGGCGGATCAGCCCCAGCATTTT.

The V and J genes are TRBV7-2 and TRBJ2-1; D call uncertain. Trimming removed 5 bases at V and 4 bases at J, with 9 bases between. Germline CDR1 SGHTA, CDR2 FQGNSA. This CDR3 is built from 13 residues. The CDR3 sequence: CASSQRVYNEQFF. CDR3 nucleotides: TGTGCCAGCAGCCAGCGCGTTTACAATGAGCAGTTCTTC.

A single count supports this clone. The chain uses TRBV5-4 and TRBJ2-1; no clear D gene. Germline V gives CDR1 SGHNT, CDR2 YYREEE (reference sequence). Trimming cost V 0 bases and J 0 bases, with 7 bases left between them. This CDR3 spans 15 amino acids. The CDR3 nucleotides read TGTGCCAGCAGCTTGGGAGGTAGCTCCTACAATGAGCAGTTCTTC. It codes for CASSLGGSSYNEQFF.

V gene TRBV19 combines with J gene TRBJ1-4; 8 bases align to TRBD1. Germline trimming cut 6 bases from V and 5 bases from J; bases unmatched to any gene: 8. Germline lookup yields CDR1 LNHDA and CDR2 SQIVND (reference sequence). CDR3 length: 15 residues. CDR3 DNA sequence: TGTGCCAGTAGCCCGGACAGGGCGGAGAATGAAAAACTGTTTTTT. This gives the protein CASSPDRAENEKLFF.

This chain uses TRBV7-2 with TRBJ1-5; D is perhaps TRBD1 (6 bases). V lost 2 bases, J lost 1 base, and 15 bases lay in between. The germline V gene encodes CDR1 SGHTA and CDR2 FQGNSA. CDR3 length equals 17 residues. The CDR3, as DNA: TGTGCCAGCAGCTTACCCCCAGGGGCGATGAGCAATCAGCCCCAGCATTTT. It yields the protein CASSLPPGAMSNQPQHF.

This chain connects TRBV5-4 to TRBJ1-2; perhaps TRBD1 as D (6 bases). The CDR3 extends over 14 amino acids. Trimming cost V 3 bases and J 7 bases, with 16 bases left between them. Germline assignment: CDR1 SGHNT and CDR2 YYREEE (reference sequence). This chain's CDR3 is CASSSVGGGFGYTF. CDR3 nucleotide sequence: TGTGCCAGCAGCTCTGTCGGGGGGGGCTTTGGCTACACCTTC. Based on the CDR3 plus reference TRBV5-4 and TRBJ1-2, the full variable domain is ETGVTQSPTHLIKTRGQQVTLRCSSQSGHNTVSWYQQALGQGPQFIFQYYREEENGRGNFPPRFSGLQFPNYSSELNVNALELDDSALYLCASSSVGGGFGYTFGSGTRLTVV.

The rearrangement links TRBV18 to TRBJ1-1; 8 nucleotides agree with TRBD1. The CDR3 loop spans 15 amino acids. CDR1 is KGHSH and CDR2 is LQKENI in the germline V gene. The V and J ends lost 8 bases and 2 bases, in that order; junction bases with no gene match: 10. The CDR3 region is CASTVYRGSNTEAFF. In DNA form, the CDR3 reads TGTGCCAGCACAGTGTACAGGGGGTCAAACACTGAAGCTTTCTTT. The entire variable domain, with the rest obtained from reference TRBV18 and TRBJ1-1, is as follows: NAGVMQNPRHLVRRRGQEARLRCSPMKGHSHVYWYRQLPEEGLKFMVYLQKENIIDESGMPKERFSAEFPKEGPSILRIQQVVRGDSAAYFCASTVYRGSNTEAFFGQGTRLTVV.

J is TRBJ2-7 and V is TRBV7-3, with D unclear. Per the germline V gene, CDR1 is SGHTA and CDR2 is FQGTGA. V lost 5 bases and J 2 bases, leaving 10 bases between the germline ends. This CDR3 has 13 amino acids. The DNA of the CDR3 is TGTGCCAGCAGCAAGGGTCATGCCTACGAGCAGTACTTC. It encodes CASSKGHAYEQYF. Using reference TRBV7-3 and TRBJ2-7 for the parts outside the CDR3, the full variable domain is GAGVSQTPSNKVTEKGKYVELRCDPISGHTALYWYRQSLGQGPEFLIYFQGTGAADDSGLPNDRFFAVRPEGSVSTLKIQRTERGDSAVYLCASSKGHAYEQYFGPGTRLTVT.

The V and J genes are TRBV4-3 and TRBJ2-3, with D maybe TRBD2 (6 bases). Germline-derived CDR1 and CDR2 are LGHNA and YSLEER. V shed 4 bases and J shed 1 base, with 18 bases lying between them. The CDR3 contains 17 residues. The DNA for the CDR3 is TGCGCCAGCAGCCTAGGGTCGGGAGTTTGGGGCACAGATACGCAGTATTTT. Translated: CASSLGSGVWGTDTQYF.

This clone was seen only once. This CDR3 reads CASSALGGMNTEAFF. CDR3 DNA: TGTGCCAGCAGCGCCCTAGGGGGGATGAACACTGAAGCTTTCTTT. The chain recombines TRBV28 with TRBJ1-1; tentatively, D is TRBD1 (6 bases). CDR3 length: 15 amino acids. In germline, CDR1 is MDHEN, CDR2 SYDVKM. V lost 6 bases and J lost 0, with 14 bases in between.

V is TRBV30 and J is TRBJ1-2; 9 positions agree with TRBD1. Germline CDR1 reads GTSNPN; CDR2 reads SVGIG (reference sequence). The length of the CDR3 is 14 residues. Losses at the gene ends were 3 bases for V and 4 bases for J; bases not matched to a gene: 6. The CDR3 sequence is CAWRIEQGAYGYTF. CDR3 sequence (DNA): TGTGCCTGGAGAATCGAACAGGGGGCCTATGGCTACACCTTC.

The chain uses TRBV25-1 and TRBJ2-7, with a tentative D call TRBD1 (6 bases). CDR1 is MGHDK, CDR2 SYGVNS, per germline. There are 15 residues in the CDR3. V lost 3 bases, J lost 2 bases, and 14 bases lay in between. The CDR3 nucleotides are TGTGCCAGCAGTGACCCGCCGGGACACCCCTACGAGCAGTACTTC. This encodes CASSDPPGHPYEQYF.